This T cell receptor beta chain originates from a study of blood T cell repertoires in COVID-19. For the study at large: COVID-19 samples collected from the United States, Italy and Spain covered acute and convalescent phases.

The repertoire was sequenced with immunoSEQ multiplex PCR; TCRdb's copy has only in-frame clones and lacks some. The sample has under 150,000 clones; around four fifths are singletons. Germline CDR1 is MDHEN and CDR2 is SYDVKM. The CDR3 runs 15 residues. V gave up 2 bases and J gave up 1 base, with 11 bases separating them. The receptor's source is a human donor in a cohort sampled during active COVID-19. What was sequenced was peripheral blood. The rearrangement joins TRBV28 to TRBJ1-1, with no clear D. CDR3 bases: TGTGCCAGCAGTTTAAGCCCCATTGGGAACACTGAAGCTTTCTTT. Its translation is CASSLSPIGNTEAFF.